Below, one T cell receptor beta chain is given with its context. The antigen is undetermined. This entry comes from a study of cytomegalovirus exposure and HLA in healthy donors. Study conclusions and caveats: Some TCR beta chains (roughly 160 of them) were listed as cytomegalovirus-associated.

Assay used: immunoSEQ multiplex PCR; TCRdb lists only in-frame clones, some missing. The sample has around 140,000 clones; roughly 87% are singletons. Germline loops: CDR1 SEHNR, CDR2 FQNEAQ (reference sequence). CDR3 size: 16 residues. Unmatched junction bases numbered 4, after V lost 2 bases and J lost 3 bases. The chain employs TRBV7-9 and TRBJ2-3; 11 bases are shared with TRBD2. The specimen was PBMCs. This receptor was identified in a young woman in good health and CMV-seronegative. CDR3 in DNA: TGTGCCAGCAGCTTAATGGGGACTAGCGGAACAGATACGCAGTATTTT. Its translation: CASSLMGTSGTDTQYF.